What follows is one T cell receptor beta chain and its context. The antigen it recognizes is unknown. Qualities for individual bases were not recorded, and no much larger clone is one base off. Whole blood was collected in K2EDTA tubes by collaborating institutions according to the institutions' own protocols. For TCRbeta analysis, collaborator samples were shipped as frozen whole blood, as isolated PBMCs, or as DNA extracted from either sample type. The record originates from a study of blood T cell repertoires in COVID-19 (dated by TCRdb to between 2020 and 2021). Study-level background: The collaborator samples originated in the United States, Italy and Spain and spanned the acute and convalescent phases of COVID-19. The material from the prospective study consisted of cDNA or gDNA derived from T cells, B-cell-depleted T cells, or PBMCs. Subjects who had been exposed to COVID-19, were actively infected with it, or had recovered from it provided the deeply sampled blood TCRbeta repertoires that made up the dataset. The repertoires were made available in a free public database intended to serve as a resource for research on the immune response to SARS-CoV-2. Samples came from the ongoing ImmuneRACE study (first 160 participants) plus 1,254 subjects from 6 global collaborators. A de-identified subject ID, COVID-19 status, age in years and sex were almost always included in the sample metadata. Where available, HLA class I and class II types were obtained from metadata supplied by the sample provider rather than from assay-based typing. What the research found in general, with its limitations: The quantity of clinical and demographic metadata differed by source and by participant and was supplied without curation.

TCRbeta CDR3 regions were amplified from genomic DNA by means of the immunoSEQ Assay, a bias-controlled multiplex PCR. The paper's processing steps were these. The number of nucleated cells in each sample was estimated by amplification of reference gene primers within the assay. To quantify the absolute abundance of each unique TCRbeta CDR3 rearrangement, sequence reads were collapsed and filtered. For each sample, productive Simpson clonality was calculated as the square root of Simpson's diversity index across productive rearrangements. The table was pulled from immuneACCESS by TCRdb, which kept in-frame rearrangements only. Such tables lose some clones; where checked, under half of the loss comes from unresolved V genes, and the rest has no known cause. V, J and clone size derive from that table, while D and trimming were established from the DNA sequence. The sample records about 110,000 clones, around nine tenths of which are singletons. Together, the top ten hold around 3.2% of the sample.

Its CDR3 holds 17 amino acids, cysteine through phenylalanine. Just CDR3 DNA is preserved here, 51 bases in frame from base 1. Reading the germline V gene gives CDR1 SGHRS and CDR2 YFSETQ. Compared with germline, V lacks 2 bases and J lacks 2 bases; bases without a gene match: 9. The sequenced material came from peripheral blood. The receptor chain draws on TRBV5-1 and TRBJ2-1, with 8 bases in between that match TRBD2. The sequence came from a woman aged 45-60 years with acute or convalescent COVID-19. The encoded CDR3 is CASSFHSGASAYNEQFF. The DNA sequence is TGCGCCAGCAGCTTTCATAGCGGGGCGAGTGCCTACAATGAGCAGTTCTTC.